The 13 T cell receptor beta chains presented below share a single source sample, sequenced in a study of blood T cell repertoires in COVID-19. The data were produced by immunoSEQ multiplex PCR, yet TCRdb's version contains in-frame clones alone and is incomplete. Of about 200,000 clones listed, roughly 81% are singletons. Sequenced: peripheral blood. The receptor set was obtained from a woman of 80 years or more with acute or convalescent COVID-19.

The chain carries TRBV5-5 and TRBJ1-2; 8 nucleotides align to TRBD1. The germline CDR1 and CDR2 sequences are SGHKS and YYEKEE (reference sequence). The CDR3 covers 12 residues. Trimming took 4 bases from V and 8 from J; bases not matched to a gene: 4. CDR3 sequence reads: CASSPGQGGYTF. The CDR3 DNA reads TGTGCCAGCAGCCCAGGACAGGGAGGCTACACCTTC.

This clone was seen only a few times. The CDR3 sequence: CASSPDRGGYGYTF. The CDR3 DNA sequence: TGTGCCAGCAGCCCCGACAGGGGTGGCTATGGCTACACCTTC. The chain uses TRBV6-5 and TRBJ1-2; the match to TRBD1 covers 8 bases. Germline V gene lookup returns CDR1 MNHEY and CDR2 SVGAGI. CDR3 size: 14 residues. V shed 6 bases and J 4 bases; nucleotides not matched to a gene: 7.

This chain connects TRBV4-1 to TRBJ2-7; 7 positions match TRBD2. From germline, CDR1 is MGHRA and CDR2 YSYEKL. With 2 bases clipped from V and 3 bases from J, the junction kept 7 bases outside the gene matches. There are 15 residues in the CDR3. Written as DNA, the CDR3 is TGCGCCAGCAGCCAAAGGGGCGGGGGATACTACGAGCAGTACTTC. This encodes CASSQRGGGYYEQYF.

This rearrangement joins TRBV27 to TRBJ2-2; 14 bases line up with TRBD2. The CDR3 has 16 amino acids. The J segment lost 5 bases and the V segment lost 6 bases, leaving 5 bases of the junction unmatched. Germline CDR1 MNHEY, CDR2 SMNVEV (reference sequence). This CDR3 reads CASSPGLAGVTGELFF. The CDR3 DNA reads TGTGCCAGCAGCCCGGGACTAGCGGGAGTTACCGGGGAGCTGTTTTTT.

The CDR3 sequence: CASRAYTSYNEQFF. CDR3 DNA sequence: TGTGCCAGCCGCGCCTATACCTCCTACAATGAGCAGTTCTTC. The rearrangement joins TRBV18 to TRBJ2-1; the D is unclear. CDR3 size: 14 residues. Germline CDR1 KGHSH, CDR2 LQKENI. The V gene lost 8 bases and the J gene lost 0 bases, with 11 bases spanning the gap. The full variable domain, with the rest looked up from reference TRBV18 and TRBJ2-1, is NAGVMQNPRHLVRRRGQEARLRCSPMKGHSHVYWYRQLPEEGLKFMVYLQKENIIDESGMPKERFSAEFPKEGPSILRIQQVVRGDSAAYFCASRAYTSYNEQFFGPGTRLTVL.

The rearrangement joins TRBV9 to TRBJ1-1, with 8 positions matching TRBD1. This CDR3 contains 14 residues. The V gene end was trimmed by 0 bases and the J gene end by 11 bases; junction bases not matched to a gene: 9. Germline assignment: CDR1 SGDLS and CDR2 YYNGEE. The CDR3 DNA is TGTGCCAGCAGCGTAGATGGCAGGGGGCAGGGGGCTTTCTTT. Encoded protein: CASSVDGRGQGAFF.

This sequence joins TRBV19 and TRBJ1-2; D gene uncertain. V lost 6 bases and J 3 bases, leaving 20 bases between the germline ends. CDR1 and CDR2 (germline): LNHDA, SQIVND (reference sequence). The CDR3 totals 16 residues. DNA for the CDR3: TGTGCCAGTAGCCCAAGCTGGACTTTCCGAGACTATGGCTACACCTTC. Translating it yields CASSPSWTFRDYGYTF.

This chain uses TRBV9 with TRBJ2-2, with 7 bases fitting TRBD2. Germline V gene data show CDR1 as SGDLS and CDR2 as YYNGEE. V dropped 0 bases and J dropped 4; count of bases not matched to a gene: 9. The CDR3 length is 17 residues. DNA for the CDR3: TGTGCCAGCAGCGTAGGGGCGATAGCGGGTTCCACCGGGGAGCTGTTTTTT. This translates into CASSVGAIAGSTGELFF. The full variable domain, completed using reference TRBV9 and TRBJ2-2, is DSGVTQTPKHLITATGQRVTLRCSPRSGDLSVYWYQQSLDQGLQFLIQYYNGEERAKGNILERFSAQQFPDLHSELNLSSLELGDSALYFCASSVGAIAGSTGELFFGEGSRLTVL.

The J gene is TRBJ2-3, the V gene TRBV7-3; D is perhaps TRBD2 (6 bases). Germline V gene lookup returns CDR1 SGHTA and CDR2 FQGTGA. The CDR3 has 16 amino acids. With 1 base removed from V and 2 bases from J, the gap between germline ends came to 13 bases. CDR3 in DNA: TGTGCCAGCAGCTTAAATGGTGGCGGGATCACAGATACGCAGTATTTT. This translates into CASSLNGGGITDTQYF.

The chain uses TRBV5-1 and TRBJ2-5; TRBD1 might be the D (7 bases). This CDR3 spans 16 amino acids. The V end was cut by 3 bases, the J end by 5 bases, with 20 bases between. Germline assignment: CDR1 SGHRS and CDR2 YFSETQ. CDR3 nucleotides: TGCGCCAGCAGCTCCGGTGGACAGGCGGGATATGAGACCCAGTACTTC. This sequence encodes CASSSGGQAGYETQYF. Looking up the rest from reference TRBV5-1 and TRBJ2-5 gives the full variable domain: KAGVTQTPRYLIKTRGQQVTLSCSPISGHRSVSWYQQTPGQGLQFLFEYFSETQRNKGNFPGRFSGRQFSNSRSEMNVSTLELGDSALYLCASSSGGQAGYETQYFGPGTRLLVL.

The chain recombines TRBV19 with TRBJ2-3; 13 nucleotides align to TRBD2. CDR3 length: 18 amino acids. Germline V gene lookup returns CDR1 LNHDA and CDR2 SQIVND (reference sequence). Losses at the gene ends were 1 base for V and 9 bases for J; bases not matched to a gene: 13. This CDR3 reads CASSIVGLAGLAQVTQYF. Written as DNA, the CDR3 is TGTGCCAGTAGTATAGTGGGACTAGCGGGACTCGCCCAGGTAACGCAGTATTTT.

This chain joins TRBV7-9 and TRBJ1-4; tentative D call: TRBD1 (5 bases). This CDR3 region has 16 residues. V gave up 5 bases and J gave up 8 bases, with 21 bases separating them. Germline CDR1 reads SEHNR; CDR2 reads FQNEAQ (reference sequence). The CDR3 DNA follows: TGTGCCAGCAGCCCCGAGGAGGGCCGGCGGGGGGAAAAACTGTTTTTT. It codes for CASSPEEGRRGEKLFF.

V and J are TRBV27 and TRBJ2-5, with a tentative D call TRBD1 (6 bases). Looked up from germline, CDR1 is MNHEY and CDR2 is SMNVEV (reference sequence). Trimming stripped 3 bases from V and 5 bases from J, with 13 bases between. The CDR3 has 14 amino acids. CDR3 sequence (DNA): TGTGCCAGCAGTTTTTATGCAGGGGACGAGACCCAGTACTTC. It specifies CASSFYAGDETQYF.